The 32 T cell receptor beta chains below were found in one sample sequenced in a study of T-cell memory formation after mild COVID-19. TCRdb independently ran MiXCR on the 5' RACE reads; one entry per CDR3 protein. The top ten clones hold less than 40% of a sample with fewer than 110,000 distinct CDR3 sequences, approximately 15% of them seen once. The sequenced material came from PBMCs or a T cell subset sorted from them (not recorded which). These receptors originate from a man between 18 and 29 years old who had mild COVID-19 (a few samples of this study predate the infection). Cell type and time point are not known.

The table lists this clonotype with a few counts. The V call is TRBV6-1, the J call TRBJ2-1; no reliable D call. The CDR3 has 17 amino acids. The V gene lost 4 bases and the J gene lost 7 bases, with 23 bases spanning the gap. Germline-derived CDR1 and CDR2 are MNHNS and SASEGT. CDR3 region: CASSGGWGKGISNEQFF. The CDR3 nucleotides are TGTGCCAGCAGTGGTGGGTGGGGAAAGGGCATCTCTAATGAGCAGTTCTTC.

As DNA, the CDR3 is TGTGCCAGCAGCTATAGCGGGGAGTGGCAAGAGACCCAGTACTTC. Encoded protein: CASSYSGEWQETQYF. The chain links TRBV7-9 to TRBJ2-5; 8 bases are shared with TRBD2. CDR3 size: 15 residues. Germline lookup yields CDR1 SEHNR and CDR2 FQNEAQ (reference sequence). Unmatched junction bases numbered 6, after V lost 4 bases and J lost 2 bases.

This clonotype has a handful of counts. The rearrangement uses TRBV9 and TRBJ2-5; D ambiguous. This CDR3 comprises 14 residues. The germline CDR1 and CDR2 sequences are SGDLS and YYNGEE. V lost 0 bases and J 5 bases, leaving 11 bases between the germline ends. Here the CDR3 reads CASSVDLGGETQYF. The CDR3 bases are TGTGCCAGCAGCGTAGATCTGGGTGGGGAGACCCAGTACTTC.

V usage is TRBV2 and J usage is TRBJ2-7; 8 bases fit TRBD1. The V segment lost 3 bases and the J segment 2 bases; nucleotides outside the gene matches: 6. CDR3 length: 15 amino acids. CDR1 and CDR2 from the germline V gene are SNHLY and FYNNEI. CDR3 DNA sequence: TGTGCCAGCAGTGAGGACAGGGTCTCCCCCTACGAGCAGTACGTC. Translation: CASSEDRVSPYEQYV.

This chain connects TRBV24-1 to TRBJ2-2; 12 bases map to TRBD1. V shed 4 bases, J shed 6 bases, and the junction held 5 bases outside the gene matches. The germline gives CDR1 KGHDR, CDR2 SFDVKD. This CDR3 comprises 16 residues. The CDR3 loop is CATSEPGQGAPGELFF. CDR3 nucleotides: TGTGCCACCAGTGAACCGGGACAGGGGGCGCCCGGGGAGCTGTTTTTT.

CDR3 sequence reads: CASSVGRGEITDTQYF. CDR3 coding DNA: TGTGCCAGCAGCGTAGGGCGGGGGGAGATCACAGATACGCAGTATTTT. The V and J genes are TRBV9 and TRBJ2-3; 8 bases are shared with TRBD2. The trim removed 0 bases at V and 2 bases at J, leaving 5 bases unmatched. Germline CDR1 SGDLS, CDR2 YYNGEE. CDR3 size: 16 residues.

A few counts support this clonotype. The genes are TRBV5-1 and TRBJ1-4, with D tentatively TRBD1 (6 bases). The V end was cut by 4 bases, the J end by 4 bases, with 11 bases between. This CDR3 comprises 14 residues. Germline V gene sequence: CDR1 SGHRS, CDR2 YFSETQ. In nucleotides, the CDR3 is TGCGCCAGCAGCCAGACAGGTCGTAATGAAAAACTGTTTTTT. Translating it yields CASSQTGRNEKLFF.

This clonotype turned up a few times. CDR3 region: CASSENARTGSYEQYV. CDR3 nucleotide sequence: TGTGCCAGCAGCGAAAATGCTAGGACAGGCTCCTACGAGCAGTACGTC. The V and J genes are TRBV2 and TRBJ2-7, with 7 positions matching TRBD1. This CDR3 is 16 amino acids long. CDR1 and CDR2 from the germline V gene are SNHLY and FYNNEI. The trim removed 6 bases at V and 0 bases at J, leaving 11 bases unmatched.

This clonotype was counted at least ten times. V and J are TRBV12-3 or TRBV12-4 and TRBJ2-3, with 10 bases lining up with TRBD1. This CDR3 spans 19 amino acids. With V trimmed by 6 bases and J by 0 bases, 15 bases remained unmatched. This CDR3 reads CASRLADLTGGLSTDTQYF. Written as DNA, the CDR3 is TGTGCCAGCAGGCTTGCTGACCTGACAGGGGGCTTGAGCACAGATACGCAGTATTTT.

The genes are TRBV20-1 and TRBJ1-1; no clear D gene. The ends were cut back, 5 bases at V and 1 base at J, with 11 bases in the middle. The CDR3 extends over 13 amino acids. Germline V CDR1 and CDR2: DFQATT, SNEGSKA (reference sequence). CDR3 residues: CSADVQRNTEAFF. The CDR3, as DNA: TGCAGTGCTGACGTACAGCGGAACACTGAAGCTTTCTTT.

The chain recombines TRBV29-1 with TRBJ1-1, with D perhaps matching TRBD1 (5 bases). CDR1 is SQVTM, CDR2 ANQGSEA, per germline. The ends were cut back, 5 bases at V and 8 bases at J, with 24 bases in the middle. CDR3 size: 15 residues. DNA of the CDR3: TGCAGCGTTATTGTATTCGCGGGACCGGGTAGGGAAGCTTTCTTT. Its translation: CSVIVFAGPGREAFF.

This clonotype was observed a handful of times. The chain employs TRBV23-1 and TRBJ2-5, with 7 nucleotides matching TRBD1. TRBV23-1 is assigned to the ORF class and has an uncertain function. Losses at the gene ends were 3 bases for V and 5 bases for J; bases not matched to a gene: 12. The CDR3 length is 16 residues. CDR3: CASSHLRQGTRETQYF. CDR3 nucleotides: TGCGCCAGCAGTCATTTACGACAGGGAACCAGGGAGACCCAGTACTTC.

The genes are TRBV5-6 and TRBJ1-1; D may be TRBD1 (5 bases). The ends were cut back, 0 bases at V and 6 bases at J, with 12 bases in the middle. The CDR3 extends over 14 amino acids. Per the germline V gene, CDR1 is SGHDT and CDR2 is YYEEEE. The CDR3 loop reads CASSLVRGDAEAFF. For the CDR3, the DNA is TGTGCCAGCAGCTTGGTCCGGGGGGATGCTGAAGCTTTCTTT.

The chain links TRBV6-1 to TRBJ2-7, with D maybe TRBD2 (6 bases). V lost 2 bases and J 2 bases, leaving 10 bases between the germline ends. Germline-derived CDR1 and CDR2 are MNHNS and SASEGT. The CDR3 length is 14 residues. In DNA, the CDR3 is TGTGCCAGCAGTGAAAGGGCGGGGACCTACGAGCAGTACTTC. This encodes CASSERAGTYEQYF.

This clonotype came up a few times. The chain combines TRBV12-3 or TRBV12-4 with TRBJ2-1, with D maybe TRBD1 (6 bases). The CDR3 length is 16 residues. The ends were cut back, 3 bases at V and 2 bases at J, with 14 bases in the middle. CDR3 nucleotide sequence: TGTGCCAGCAGTTTCCCGCCAGGGGCAGCCTACAATGAGCAGTTCTTC. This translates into CASSFPPGAAYNEQFF.

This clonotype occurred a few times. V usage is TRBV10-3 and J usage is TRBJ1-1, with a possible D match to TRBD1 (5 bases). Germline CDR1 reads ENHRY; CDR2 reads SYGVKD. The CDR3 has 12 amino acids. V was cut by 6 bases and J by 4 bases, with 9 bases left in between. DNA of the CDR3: TGTGCCATCAGCCGGAGGGGCACTGAAGCTTTCTTT. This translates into CAISRRGTEAFF.

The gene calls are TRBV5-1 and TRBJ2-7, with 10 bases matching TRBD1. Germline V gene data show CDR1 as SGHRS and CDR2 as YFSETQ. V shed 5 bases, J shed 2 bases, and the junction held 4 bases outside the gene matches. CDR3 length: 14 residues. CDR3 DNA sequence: TGCGCCAGCAGTCCTGGGACAGGGGCCTACGAGCAGTACGTC. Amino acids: CASSPGTGAYEQYV.

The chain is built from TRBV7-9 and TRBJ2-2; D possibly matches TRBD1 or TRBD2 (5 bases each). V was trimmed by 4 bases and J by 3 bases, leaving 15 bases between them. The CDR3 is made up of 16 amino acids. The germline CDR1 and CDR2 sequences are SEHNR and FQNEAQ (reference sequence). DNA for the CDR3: TGTGCCAGCAGCTCCCGTCACAGAGGGGACACCGGGGAGCTGTTTTTT. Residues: CASSSRHRGDTGELFF.

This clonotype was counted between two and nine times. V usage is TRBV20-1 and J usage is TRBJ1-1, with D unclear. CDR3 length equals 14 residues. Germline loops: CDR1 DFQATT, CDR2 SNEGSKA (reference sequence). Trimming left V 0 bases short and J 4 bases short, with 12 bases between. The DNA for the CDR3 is TGCAGTGCTAGAGATCTCGGAGGTCCCACTGAAGCTTTCTTT. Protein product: CSARDLGGPTEAFF.

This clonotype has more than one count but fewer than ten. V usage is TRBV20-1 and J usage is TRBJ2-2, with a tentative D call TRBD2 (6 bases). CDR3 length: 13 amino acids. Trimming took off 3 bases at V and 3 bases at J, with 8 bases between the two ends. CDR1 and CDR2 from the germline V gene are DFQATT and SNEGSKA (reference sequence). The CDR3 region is CSARGGDTGELFF. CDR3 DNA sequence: TGCAGTGCTAGGGGGGGAGACACCGGGGAGCTGTTTTTT.

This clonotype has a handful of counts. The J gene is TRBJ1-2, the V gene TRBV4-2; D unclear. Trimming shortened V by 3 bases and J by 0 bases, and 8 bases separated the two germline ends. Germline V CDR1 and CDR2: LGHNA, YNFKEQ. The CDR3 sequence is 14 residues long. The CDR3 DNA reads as TGTGCCAGCAGCCAGGACCGACCTAACTATGGCTACACCTTC. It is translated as CASSQDRPNYGYTF.

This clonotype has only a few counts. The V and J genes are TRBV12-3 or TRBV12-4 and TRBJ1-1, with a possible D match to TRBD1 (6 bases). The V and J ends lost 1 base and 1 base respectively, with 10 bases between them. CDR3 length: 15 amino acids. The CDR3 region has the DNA TGTGCCAGCAGTTTAGAGGGCAGGGGGAACACTGAAGCTTTCTTT. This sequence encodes CASSLEGRGNTEAFF.

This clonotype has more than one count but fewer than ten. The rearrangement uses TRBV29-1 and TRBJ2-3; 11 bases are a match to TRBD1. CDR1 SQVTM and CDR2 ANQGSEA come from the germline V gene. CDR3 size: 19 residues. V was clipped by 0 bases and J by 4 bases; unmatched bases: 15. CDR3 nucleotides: TGCAGCGTTGAAGATATTACCTCGGACAGGGGGCTGGATCCAGATACGCAGTATTTT. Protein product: CSVEDITSDRGLDPDTQYF.

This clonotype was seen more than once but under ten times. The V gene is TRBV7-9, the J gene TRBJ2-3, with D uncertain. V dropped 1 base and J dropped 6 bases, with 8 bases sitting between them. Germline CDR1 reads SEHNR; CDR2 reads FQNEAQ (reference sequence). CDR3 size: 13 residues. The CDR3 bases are TGTGCCAGCAGCTTAGACGTCGGCGATACGCAGTATTTT. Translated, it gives CASSLDVGDTQYF.

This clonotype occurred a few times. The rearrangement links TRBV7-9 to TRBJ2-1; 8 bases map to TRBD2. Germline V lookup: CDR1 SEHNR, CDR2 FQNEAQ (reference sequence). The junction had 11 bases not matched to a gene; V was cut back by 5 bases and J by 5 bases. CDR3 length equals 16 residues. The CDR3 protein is CASSPRTSLFNNEQFF. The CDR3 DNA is TGTGCCAGCAGCCCACGGACTAGCCTCTTCAACAATGAGCAGTTCTTC.

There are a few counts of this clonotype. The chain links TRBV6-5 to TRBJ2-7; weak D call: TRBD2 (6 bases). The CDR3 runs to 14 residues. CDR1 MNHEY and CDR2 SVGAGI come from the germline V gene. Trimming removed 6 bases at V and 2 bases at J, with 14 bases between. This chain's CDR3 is CASSRLEGTYEQYF. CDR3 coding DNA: TGTGCCAGCAGCCGCCTGGAGGGGACCTACGAGCAGTACTTC.

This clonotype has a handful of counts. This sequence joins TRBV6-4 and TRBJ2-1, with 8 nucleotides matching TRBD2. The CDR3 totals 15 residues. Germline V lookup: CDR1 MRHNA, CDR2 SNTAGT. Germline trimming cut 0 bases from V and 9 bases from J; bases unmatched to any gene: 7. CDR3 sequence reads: CASSDSSGGSGEQFF. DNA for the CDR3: TGTGCCAGCAGTGACTCAAGCGGGGGCTCGGGTGAGCAGTTCTTC.

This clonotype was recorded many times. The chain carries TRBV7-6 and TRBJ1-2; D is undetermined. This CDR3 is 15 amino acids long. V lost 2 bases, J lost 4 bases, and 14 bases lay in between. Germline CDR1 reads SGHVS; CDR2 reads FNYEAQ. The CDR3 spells CASSLSETTTYGYTF. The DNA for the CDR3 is TGTGCCAGCAGCTTAAGTGAGACAACGACCTATGGCTACACCTTC.

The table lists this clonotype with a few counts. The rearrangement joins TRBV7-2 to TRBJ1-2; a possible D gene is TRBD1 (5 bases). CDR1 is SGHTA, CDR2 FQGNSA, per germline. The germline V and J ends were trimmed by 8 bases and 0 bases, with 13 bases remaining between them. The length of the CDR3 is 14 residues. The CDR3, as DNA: TGTGCCAGCGGGCCAGGGATTACTAACTATGGCTACACCTTC. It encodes CASGPGITNYGYTF.

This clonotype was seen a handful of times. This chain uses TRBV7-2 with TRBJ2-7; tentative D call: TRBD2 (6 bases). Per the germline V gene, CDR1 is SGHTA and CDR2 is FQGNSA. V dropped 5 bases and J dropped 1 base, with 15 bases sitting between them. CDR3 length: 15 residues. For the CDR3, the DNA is TGTGCCAGCAGCCCCGGGGGTGTAAAATCCTACGAGCAGTACTTC. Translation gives CASSPGGVKSYEQYF.

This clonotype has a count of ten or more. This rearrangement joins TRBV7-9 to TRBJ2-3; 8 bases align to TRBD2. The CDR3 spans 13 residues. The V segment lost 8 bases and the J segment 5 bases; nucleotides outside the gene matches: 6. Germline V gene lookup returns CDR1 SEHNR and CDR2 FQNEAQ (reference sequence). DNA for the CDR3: TGTGCCAGCGAGGCGGGGGGTGAAGATACGCAGTATTTT. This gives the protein CASEAGGEDTQYF.

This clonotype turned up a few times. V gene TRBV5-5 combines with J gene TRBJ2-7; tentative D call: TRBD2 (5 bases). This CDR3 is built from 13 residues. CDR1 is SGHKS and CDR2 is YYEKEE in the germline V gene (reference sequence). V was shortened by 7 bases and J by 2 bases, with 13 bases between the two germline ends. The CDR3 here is CASAKSGTYEQYF. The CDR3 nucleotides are TGTGCCAGCGCCAAAAGCGGTACCTACGAGCAGTACTTC.